This TCR beta chain was recorded in a study of CD8 T cells in ankylosing spondylitis. This clonotype was seen at least ten times. Its antigen is undetermined. One end of the junction does not line up with germline, which may come from a read error. Quantitative 5'-RACE with molecular barcodes produced the TCR beta libraries. MiXCR was run by TCRdb on the 5' RACE reads, yielding one entry per CDR3 protein. Of 450,000 to 550,000 distinct CDR3 sequences listed, approximately 5% were seen once; the top ten hold around 3.5%. Overall study findings and caveats: The clones that were linked to disease were reported to be significantly enriched in matched synovial fluid samples from ankylosing spondylitis patients. Some motif variants were previously reported in reactive arthritis synovial fluid and blood. Eight highly homologous variants made up a TCR beta motif, and this motif appeared characteristic of ankylosing spondylitis blood.

CDR3 length: 15 amino acids. Germline values: CDR1 LGHNA, CDR2 YSLEER. The V gene is TRBV4-3, the J gene TRBJ1-6, with unresolved D. The receptor was derived from a male donor with ankylosing spondylitis. Sequencing input: blood, either unsorted or a sorted T cell fraction (not recorded which). CDR3 protein: CASSQATTLNSPLHF. The CDR3 region has the DNA TGCGCCAGCAGTCAAGCCACGACGTTGAATTCACCCCTCCACTTT.